This TCR beta chain was profiled in a study of T cell repertoires in cytomegalovirus infection. Study summary: Based on public TCR beta signatures, there were indications of CMV infection and of a matching HLA type.

TCRdb re-analysed the reads in MiXCR, keeping a single row per CDR3 protein. The table lists 300,000 to 400,000 distinct CDR3 sequences, roughly 18% of them singletons. Germline V CDR1 and CDR2: WSHSY, SAAADI. V was pared by 2 bases and J by 15 bases, with 18 bases of the junction left unmatched. The CDR3 loop spans 16 amino acids. The sequenced sample consisted of PBMCs. This chain uses TRBV10-2 with TRBJ2-1; 8 bases are a match to TRBD2. This receptor was taken from a human donor in good health (CMV status not recorded). Some clones in this sample may be carry-over from other donors' samples. CDR3 DNA: TGCGCCAGCAGTGAGCGGACAGCCCCAGCGGGAGATTATCTGTTCTTC. Translating gives CASSERTAPAGDYLFF.